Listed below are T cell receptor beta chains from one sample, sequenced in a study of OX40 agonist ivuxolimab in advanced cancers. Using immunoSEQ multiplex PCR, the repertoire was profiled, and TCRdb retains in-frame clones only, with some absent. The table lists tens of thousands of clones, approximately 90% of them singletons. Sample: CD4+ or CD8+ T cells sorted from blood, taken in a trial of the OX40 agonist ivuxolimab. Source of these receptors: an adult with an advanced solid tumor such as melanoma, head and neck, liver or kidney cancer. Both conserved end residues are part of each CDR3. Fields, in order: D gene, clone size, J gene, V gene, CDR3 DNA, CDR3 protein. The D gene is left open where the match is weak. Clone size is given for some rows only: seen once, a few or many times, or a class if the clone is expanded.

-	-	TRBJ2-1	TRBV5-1	TGCGCCAGCAGCTCGCAGACACTACCGCGAAATGAGCAGTTCTTC	CASSSQTLPRNEQFF
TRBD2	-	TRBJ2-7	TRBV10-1	TGCGCCAGCAATGCGGGAGGGCCCTCTGACGAGCAGTACTTC	CASNAGGPSDEQYF
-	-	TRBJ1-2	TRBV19	TGTGCCAGTAGTATCAGTCCCCGGGGGCACGACTATGGCTACACCTTC	CASSISPRGHDYGYTF
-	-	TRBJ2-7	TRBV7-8	TGTGCCAGCAGCTGGATAGCGAGGTACTACGAGCAGTACTTC	CASSWIARYYEQYF
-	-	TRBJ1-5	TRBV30	TGTGCCTGGAGTGTAGCCCGGGGTACCCAGCATTTT	CAWSVARGTQHF
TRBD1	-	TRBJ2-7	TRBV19	TGTGCCATTACACAGGGGGACCGCTCCTACGAGCAGTACTTC	CAITQGDRSYEQYF
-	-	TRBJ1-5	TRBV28	TGTGCCAGCAGGAGCCAGACAGCTAGCAATCAGCCCCAGCATTTT	CASRSQTASNQPQHF
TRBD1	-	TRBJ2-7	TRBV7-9	TGTGCCAGCAGCCCCGGGACAGGGGGCATTTACGAGCAGTACTTC	CASSPGTGGIYEQYF
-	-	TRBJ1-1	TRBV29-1	TGCAGCGTCCGACGGGCGAACACTGAAGCTTTCTTT	CSVRRANTEAFF
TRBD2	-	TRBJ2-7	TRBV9	TGTGCCAGCAGCGTAGGGAGCACTAGCGGGTTGGGCGAGCAGTACTTC	CASSVGSTSGLGEQYF
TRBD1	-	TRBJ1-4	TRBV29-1	TGCAGCGTTGCTGGGACAGGGGTGAGAGAAAAACTGTTTTTT	CSVAGTGVREKLFF
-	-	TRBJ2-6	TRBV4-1	TGCGCCAGCAGCCAAGTTATTATCGGGGCCAACGTCCTGACTTTC	CASSQVIIGANVLTF
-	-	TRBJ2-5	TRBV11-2	TGTGCCACCCAATTCGGGGCCGTCGGGGACCAGTACTTC	CATQFGAVGDQYF
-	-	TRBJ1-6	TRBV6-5	TGTGCCAGCAACCGAGTATCTAATTCACCCCTCCACTTT	CASNRVSNSPLHF
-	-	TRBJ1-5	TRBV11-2	TGTGCCAGCGGTGCGGGGCAGAGTCAGCCCCAGCATTTT	CASGAGQSQPQHF
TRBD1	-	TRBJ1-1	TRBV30	TGTGCCTGGAGGGGACAGGGGAGGACTGAAGCTTTCTTT	CAWRGQGRTEAFF
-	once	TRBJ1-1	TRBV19	TGTGCCAGTAGGCAGCAGTCCATAAGTGGGACTGAAGCTTTCTTT	CASRQQSISGTEAFF
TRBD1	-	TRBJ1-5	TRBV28	TGTGCCAGCAGTTTACAGGGGGCTCAGCCCCAGCATTTT	CASSLQGAQPQHF
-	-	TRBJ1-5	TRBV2	TGTGCCAGCAGTGAACAGCTCCCCAATCAGCCCCAGCATTTT	CASSEQLPNQPQHF
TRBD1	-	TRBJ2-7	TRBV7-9	TGTGCCAGCAGCTTGGATGAGGGACAGTCGGACGAGCAGTACTTC	CASSLDEGQSDEQYF
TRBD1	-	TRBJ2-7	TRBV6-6	TGTGCCAGCAGCCCCGGGACAGGGAAGTACTTC	CASSPGTGKYF
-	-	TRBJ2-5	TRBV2	TGTGCCAGCAGTGACTCGGCTATGGCGTCCCAGTACTTC	CASSDSAMASQYF
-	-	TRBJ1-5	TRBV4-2	TGTGCCAGCAGCCAAGACGGGGGGGCGAGCAATCAGCCCCAGCATTTT	CASSQDGGASNQPQHF
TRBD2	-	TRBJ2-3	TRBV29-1	TGCAGCGGTGGACTAGCGGGAGGGCCAGGAGATACGCAGTATTTT	CSGGLAGGPGDTQYF
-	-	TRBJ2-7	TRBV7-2	TGTGCCAGCAGCTCGGGGACGACCTACGAGCAGTACTTC	CASSSGTTYEQYF
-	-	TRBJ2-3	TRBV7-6	TGTGCCAGCAGCTTTAGCGGAACAGATACGCAGTATTTT	CASSFSGTDTQYF
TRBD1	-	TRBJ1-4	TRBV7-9	TGTGCCAGCCAGGGACAGTTGAATGAAAAACTGTTTTTT	CASQGQLNEKLFF
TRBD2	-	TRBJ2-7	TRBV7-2	TGTGCCAGCAGCCGCAGTAGCGGGATCTCCTACGAGCAGTACTTC	CASSRSSGISYEQYF
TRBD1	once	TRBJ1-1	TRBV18	TGTGCCAGCTCACGAGGGCAGGGGGCTCCGGGGAACACTGAAGCTTTCTTT	CASSRGQGAPGNTEAFF
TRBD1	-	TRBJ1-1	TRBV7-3	TGTGCCAGCAGCTCACAGGGGTCGAACACTGAAGCTTTCTTT	CASSSQGSNTEAFF
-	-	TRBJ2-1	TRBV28	TGTGCCAGCAGTGAGATAGAAAATGAGCAGTTCTTC	CASSEIENEQFF
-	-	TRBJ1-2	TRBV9	TGTGCCAGCAGCGGATGGGTCTCATCTGGCTACACCTTC	CASSGWVSSGYTF
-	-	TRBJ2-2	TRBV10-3	TGTGCCATCAGTGATGAGAGGAACACCGGGGAGCTGTTTTTT	CAISDERNTGELFF
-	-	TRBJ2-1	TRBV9	TGTGCCAGCAGCGTAGGACTGAGCACCTACAATGAGCAGTTCTTC	CASSVGLSTYNEQFF
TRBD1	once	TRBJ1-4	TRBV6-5	TGTGCCAGCAGTAAACAGGGGCCCAATGAAAAACTGTTTTTT	CASSKQGPNEKLFF
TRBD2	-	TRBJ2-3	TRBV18	TGTGCCAGCTCACCGGGACTAGCGGGGAGCACAGATACGCAGTATTTT	CASSPGLAGSTDTQYF
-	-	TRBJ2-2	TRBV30	TGTGCCTGGAGGAAAAATCGGGGCAGGGGGGCCGGGGAGCTGTTTTTT	CAWRKNRGRGAGELFF
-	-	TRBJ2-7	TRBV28	TGTGCCAGCAGTTTAATAGCAGCGGACTCCTACGAGCAGTACTTC	CASSLIAADSYEQYF
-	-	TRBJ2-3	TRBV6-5	TGTGCCAGCAGTTACTCGAGACGTCCGAGCACAGATACGCAGTATTTT	CASSYSRRPSTDTQYF
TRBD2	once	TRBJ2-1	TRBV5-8	TGTGCCAGCAGCTTGGCTAGCGGGAGAAATGAGCAGTTCTTC	CASSLASGRNEQFF
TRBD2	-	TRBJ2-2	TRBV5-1	TGCGCCAGCAGCTTGACGGGAGGTCGAACCGGGGAGCTGTTTTTT	CASSLTGGRTGELFF
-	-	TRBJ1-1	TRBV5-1	TGCGCCAGCTCCGGAAATCTGAACACTGAAGCTTTCTTT	CASSGNLNTEAFF
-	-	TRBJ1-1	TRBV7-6	TGTGCCAGCAGCCAAGACAGTGAAGCTTTCTTT	CASSQDSEAFF
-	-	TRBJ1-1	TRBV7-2	TGTGCCAGCAGCCTAGGGACACCGAACACTGAAGCTTTCTTT	CASSLGTPNTEAFF
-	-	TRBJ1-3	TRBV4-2	TGTGCCAGCAGCCAAAGCCTCCGGTCCCCTGGAAACACCATATATTTT	CASSQSLRSPGNTIYF
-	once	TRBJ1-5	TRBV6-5	TGTGCCAGCAGTTACTCGAGAGGGTATAGCAATCAGCCCCAGCATTTT	CASSYSRGYSNQPQHF
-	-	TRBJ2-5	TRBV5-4	TGTGCCAGCAGCTTGGTAGATCAAGAGACCCAGTACTTC	CASSLVDQETQYF
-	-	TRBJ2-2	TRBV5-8	TGTGCCAGCAGCTTGTATGCGAACACCGGGGAGCTGTTTTTT	CASSLYANTGELFF
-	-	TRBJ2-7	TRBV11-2	TGTGCCAGCAGCCCTCGACCCGGGCAGGGGACCTACGAGCAGTACTTC	CASSPRPGQGTYEQYF
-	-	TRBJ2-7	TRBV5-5	TGTGCCAGCAGCTTGCATGCAACTATCCCTGTGGAGCAGTACTTC	CASSLHATIPVEQYF
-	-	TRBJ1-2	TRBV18	TGTGCCAGCTCAGCAGAATCGGACAGCTATGGCTACACCTTC	CASSAESDSYGYTF
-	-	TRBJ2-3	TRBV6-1	TGTGCCAGCAGTGAAGCCTCGGAAGATACGCAGTATTTT	CASSEASEDTQYF
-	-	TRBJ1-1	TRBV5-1	TGCGCCAGCAGCTTTAACGGAGCGCAGGTGAACACTGAAGCTTTCTTT	CASSFNGAQVNTEAFF
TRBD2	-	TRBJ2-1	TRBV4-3	TGCGCCAGCAGCCAAGATCTTATGGGACTAGCCGATGAGCAGTTCTTC	CASSQDLMGLADEQFF
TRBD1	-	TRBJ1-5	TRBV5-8	TGTGCCAGCAGCCGCGGGACAGGGATACTTGAGCCCCAGCATTTT	CASSRGTGILEPQHF
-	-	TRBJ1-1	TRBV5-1	TGCGCCAGCAGCTCTGGGGTGGCTGAAGCTTTCTTT	CASSSGVAEAFF
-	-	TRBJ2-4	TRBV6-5	TGTGCCAGCTCCATAAGGGATGAAGCCAAAAACATTCAGTACTTC	CASSIRDEAKNIQYF
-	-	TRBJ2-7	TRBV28	TGTGCCAGCAGTTTAGGGGGTAGCGAGCAGTACTTC	CASSLGGSEQYF
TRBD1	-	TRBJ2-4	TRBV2	TGTGCCAGCAGTGTACAAGGGACAGGGCTAGCCAAAAACATTCAGTACTTC	CASSVQGTGLAKNIQYF
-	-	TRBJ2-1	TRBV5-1	TGCGCCAGCAGCTTGTCCGCTAGCTCCTACAATGAGCAGTTCTTC	CASSLSASSYNEQFF